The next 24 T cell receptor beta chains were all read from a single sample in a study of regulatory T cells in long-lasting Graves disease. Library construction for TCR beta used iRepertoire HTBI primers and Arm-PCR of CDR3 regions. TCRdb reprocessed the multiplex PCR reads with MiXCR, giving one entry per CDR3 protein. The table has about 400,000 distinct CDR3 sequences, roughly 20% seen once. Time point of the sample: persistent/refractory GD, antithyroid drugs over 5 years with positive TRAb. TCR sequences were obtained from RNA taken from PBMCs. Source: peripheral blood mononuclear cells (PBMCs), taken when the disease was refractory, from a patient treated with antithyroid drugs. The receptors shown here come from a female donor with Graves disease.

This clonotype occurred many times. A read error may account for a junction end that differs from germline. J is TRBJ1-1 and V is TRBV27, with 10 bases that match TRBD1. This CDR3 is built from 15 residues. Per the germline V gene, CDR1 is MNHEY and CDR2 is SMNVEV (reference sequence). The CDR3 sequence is CASIATGGVKTEAFF. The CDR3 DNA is TGTGCCAGCATAGCGACAGGGGGCGTGAAGACTGAAGCTTTCTTT.

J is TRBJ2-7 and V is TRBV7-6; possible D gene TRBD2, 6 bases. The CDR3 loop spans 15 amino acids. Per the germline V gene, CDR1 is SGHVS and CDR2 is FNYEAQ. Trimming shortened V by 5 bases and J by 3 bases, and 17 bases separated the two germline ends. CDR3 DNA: TGTGCCAGCAGCCCGGGCCCCGGGGGTGGCTACGAGCAGTACTTC. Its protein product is CASSPGPGGGYEQYF. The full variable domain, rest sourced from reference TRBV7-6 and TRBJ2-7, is GAGVSQSPRYKVTKRGQDVALRCDPISGHVSLYWYRQALGQGPEFLTYFNYEAQQDKSGLPNDRFSAERPEGSISTLTIQRTEQRDSAMYRCASSPGPGGGYEQYFGPGTRLTVT.

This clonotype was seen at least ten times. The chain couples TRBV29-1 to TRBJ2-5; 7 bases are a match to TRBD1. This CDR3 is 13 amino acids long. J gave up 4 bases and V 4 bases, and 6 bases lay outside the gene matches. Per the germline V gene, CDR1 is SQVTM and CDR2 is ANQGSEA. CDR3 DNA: TGCAGCGTTGCCCGACAGGGACCAGAGACCCAGTACTTC. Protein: CSVARQGPETQYF.

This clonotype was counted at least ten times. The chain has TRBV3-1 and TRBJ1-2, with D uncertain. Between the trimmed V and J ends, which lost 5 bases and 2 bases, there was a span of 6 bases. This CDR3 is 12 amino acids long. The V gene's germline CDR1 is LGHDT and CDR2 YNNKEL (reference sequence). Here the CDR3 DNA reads TGTGCCAGCAGCGGAGCGAACTATGGCTACACCTTC. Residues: CASSGANYGYTF.

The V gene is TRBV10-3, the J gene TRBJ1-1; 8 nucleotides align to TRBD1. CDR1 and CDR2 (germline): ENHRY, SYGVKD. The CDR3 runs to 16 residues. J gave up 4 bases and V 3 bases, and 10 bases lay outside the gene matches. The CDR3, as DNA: TGTGCCATCAGTGACGAGCGGCAGGGGGCTGGCACTGAAGCTTTCTTT. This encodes CAISDERQGAGTEAFF.

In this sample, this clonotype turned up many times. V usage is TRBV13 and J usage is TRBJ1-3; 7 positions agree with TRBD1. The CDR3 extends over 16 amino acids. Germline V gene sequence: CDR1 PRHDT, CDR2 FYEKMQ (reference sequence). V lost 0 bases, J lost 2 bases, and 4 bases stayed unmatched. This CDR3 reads CASSLGLRGPGNTIYF. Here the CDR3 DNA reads TGTGCCAGCAGCTTAGGCCTTAGGGGGCCTGGAAACACCATATATTTT.

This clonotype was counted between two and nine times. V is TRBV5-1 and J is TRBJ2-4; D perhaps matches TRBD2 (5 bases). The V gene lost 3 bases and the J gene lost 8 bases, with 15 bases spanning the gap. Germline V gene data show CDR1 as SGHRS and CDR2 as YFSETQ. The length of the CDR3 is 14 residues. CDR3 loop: CASSSGSRADIQYF. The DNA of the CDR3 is TGCGCCAGCAGCTCCGGGTCCAGAGCGGACATTCAGTACTTC.

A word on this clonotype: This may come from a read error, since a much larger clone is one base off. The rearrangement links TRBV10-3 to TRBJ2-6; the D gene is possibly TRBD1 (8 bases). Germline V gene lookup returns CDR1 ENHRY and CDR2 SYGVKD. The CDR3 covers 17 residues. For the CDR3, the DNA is TGTGCCATCAGTACTACAGGGGGGGGCTCTGGGGCCAACATCCTGACTTTC. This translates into CAISTTGGGSGANILTF.

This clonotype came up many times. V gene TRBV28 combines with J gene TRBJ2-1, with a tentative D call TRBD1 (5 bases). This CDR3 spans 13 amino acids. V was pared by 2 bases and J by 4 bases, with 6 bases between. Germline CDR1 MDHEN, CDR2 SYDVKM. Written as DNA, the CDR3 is TGTGCCAGCAGTTTACAGGGATACAATGAGCAGTTCTTC. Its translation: CASSLQGYNEQFF. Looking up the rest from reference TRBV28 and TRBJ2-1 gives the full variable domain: DVKVTQSSRYLVKRTGEKVFLECVQDMDHENMFWYRQDPGLGLRLIYFSYDVKMKEKGDIPEGYSVSREKKERFSLILESASTNQTSMYLCASSLQGYNEQFFGPGTRLTVL.

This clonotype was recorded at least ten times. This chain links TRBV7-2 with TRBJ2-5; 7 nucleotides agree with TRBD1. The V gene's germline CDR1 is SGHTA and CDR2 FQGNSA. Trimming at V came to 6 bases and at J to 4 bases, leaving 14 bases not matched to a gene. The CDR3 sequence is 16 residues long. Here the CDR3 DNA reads TGTGCCAGCAGACGGGGACAGACCTTACGGGCAGAGACCCAGTACTTC. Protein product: CASRRGQTLRAETQYF.

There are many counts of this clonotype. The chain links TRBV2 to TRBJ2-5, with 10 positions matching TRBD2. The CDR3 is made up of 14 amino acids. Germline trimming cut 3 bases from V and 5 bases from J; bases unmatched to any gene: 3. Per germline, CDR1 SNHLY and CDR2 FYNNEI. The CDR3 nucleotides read TGTGCCAGCAGTGACCTAGCGGGAGTCGAGACCCAGTACTTC. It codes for CASSDLAGVETQYF.

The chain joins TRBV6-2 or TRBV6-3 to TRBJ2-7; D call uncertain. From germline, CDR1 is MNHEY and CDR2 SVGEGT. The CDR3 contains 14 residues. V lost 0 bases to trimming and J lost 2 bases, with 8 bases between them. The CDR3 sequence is CASSYSEAPYEQYF. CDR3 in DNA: TGTGCCAGCAGTTACTCAGAGGCGCCCTACGAGCAGTACTTC.

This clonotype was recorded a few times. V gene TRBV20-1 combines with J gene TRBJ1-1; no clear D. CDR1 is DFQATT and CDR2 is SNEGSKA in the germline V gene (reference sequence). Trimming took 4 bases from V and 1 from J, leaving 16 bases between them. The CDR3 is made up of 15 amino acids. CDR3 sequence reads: CSAKPLGVGNTEAFF. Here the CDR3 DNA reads TGCAGTGCTAAACCTTTGGGAGTGGGGAACACTGAAGCTTTCTTT.

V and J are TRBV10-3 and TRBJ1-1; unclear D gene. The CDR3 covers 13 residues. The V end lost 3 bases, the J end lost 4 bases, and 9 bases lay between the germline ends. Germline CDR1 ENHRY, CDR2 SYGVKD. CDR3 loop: CAISDRTGTEAFF. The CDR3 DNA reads TGTGCCATCAGTGACCGGACGGGCACTGAAGCTTTCTTT.

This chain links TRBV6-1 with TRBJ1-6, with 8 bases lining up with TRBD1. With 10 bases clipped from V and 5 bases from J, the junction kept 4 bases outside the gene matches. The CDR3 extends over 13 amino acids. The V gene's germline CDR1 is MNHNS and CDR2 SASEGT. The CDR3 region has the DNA TGTGCCACCAAGGACAGGGATAATTCACCCCTCCACTTT. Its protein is CATKDRDNSPLHF.

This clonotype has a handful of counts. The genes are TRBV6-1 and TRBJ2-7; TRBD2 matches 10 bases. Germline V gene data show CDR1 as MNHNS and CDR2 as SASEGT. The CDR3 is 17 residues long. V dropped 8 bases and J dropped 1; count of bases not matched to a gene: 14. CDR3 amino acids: CASGLWLAGVRSYEQYF. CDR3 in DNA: TGTGCCAGCGGGTTATGGCTAGCGGGAGTTCGGTCCTACGAGCAGTACTTC.

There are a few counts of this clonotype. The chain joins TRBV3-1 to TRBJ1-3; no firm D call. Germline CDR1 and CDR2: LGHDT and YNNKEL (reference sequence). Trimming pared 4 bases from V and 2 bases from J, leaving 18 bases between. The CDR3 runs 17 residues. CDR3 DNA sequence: TGTGCCAGCAGCCCACCTTCCGGTACACCGGCTGGAAACACCATATATTTT. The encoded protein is CASSPPSGTPAGNTIYF. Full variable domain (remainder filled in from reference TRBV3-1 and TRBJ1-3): DTAVSQTPKYLVTQMGNDKSIKCEQNLGHDTMYWYKQDSKKFLKIMFSYNNKELIINETVPNRFSPKSPDKAHLNLHINSLELGDSAVYFCASSPPSGTPAGNTIYFGEGSWLTVV.

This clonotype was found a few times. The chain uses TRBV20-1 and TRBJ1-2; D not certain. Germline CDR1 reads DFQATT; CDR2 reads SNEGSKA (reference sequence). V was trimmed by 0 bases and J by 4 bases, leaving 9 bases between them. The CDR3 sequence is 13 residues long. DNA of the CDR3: TGCAGTGCTAGAGATCCACACCTCTATGGCTACACCTTC. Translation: CSARDPHLYGYTF.

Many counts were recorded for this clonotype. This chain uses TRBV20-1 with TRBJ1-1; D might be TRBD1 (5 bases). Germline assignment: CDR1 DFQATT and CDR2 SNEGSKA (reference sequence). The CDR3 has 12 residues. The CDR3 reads CSRGRDNTEAFF. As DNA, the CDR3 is TGCAGCCGGGGCAGGGACAACACTGAAGCTTTCTTT.

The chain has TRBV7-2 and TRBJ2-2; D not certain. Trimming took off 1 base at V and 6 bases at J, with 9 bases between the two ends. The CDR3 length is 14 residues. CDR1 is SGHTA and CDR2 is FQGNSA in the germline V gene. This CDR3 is CASSLVLGAGELFF. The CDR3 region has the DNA TGTGCCAGCAGCTTAGTCCTTGGTGCCGGGGAGCTGTTTTTT.

In DNA, the CDR3 is TGTGCCAGCAAGGCCCCAGGGGACACCGGGGAGCTGTTTTTT. It codes for CASKAPGDTGELFF. The chain links TRBV12-3 or TRBV12-4 to TRBJ2-2; tentatively, D is TRBD1 (6 bases). With 7 bases removed from V and 3 bases from J, the gap between germline ends came to 12 bases. This CDR3 region has 14 residues.

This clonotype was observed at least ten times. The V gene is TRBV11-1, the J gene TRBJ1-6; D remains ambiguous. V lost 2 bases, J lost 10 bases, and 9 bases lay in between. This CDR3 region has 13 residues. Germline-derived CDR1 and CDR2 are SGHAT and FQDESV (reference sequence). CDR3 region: CASSLSARSPLHF. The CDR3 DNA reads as TGTGCCAGCAGCTTAAGTGCTAGATCACCCCTCCACTTT.

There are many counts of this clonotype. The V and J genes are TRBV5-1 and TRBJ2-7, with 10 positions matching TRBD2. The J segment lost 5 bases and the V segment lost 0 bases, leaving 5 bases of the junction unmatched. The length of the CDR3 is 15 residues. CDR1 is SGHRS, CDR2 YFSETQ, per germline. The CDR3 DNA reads TGCGCCAGCAGCTTGGTTCCTAGCGGGAGTAACGAGCAGTACTTC. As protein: CASSLVPSGSNEQYF. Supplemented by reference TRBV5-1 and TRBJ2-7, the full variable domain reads KAGVTQTPRYLIKTRGQQVTLSCSPISGHRSVSWYQQTPGQGLQFLFEYFSETQRNKGNFPGRFSGRQFSNSRSEMNVSTLELGDSALYLCASSLVPSGSNEQYFGPGTRLTVT.

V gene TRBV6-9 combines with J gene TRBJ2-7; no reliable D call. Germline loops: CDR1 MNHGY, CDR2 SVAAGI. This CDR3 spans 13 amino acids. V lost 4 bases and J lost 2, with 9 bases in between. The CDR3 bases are TGTGCCAGCAGTTCAGTCGTCACCTACGAGCAGTACTTC. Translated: CASSSVVTYEQYF.